This entry describes one T cell receptor beta chain. What it binds is not known. This sample was taken from a study of T cells after yellow fever vaccination. About the study: Libraries from low-cell-number fractions were prepared with the SMART-Seq v4 Ultra Low Input RNA kit.

TCRdb processed the 5' RACE reads anew with MiXCR; each CDR3 protein has one entry. This table has hundreds of thousands of distinct CDR3 sequences, approximately 3.9% appearing once. Broader study findings: Boosting was followed by the reappearance of most primary-vaccination clones (approximately 97% CD4, about 90% CD8).

Sequencing was performed on PBMCs, taken on the day of the yellow fever booster vaccination. The TCR was taken from a man between 18 and 29 years old who received the YFV17D yellow fever vaccine.

CDR3 region: CSARLQGNYGYTF. The CDR3 DNA is TGCAGTGCCAGACTACAGGGGAACTATGGCTACACCTTC. The chain has TRBV20-1 and TRBJ1-2; 7 bases agree with TRBD1. V lost 6 bases, J lost 2 bases, and 6 bases stayed unmatched. CDR3 length equals 13 residues. Germline values: CDR1 DFQATT, CDR2 SNEGSKA (reference sequence).